This is a list of T cell receptor beta chains from one sample in a study of T cells after yellow fever vaccination. One entry per CDR3 protein results from TCRdb running MiXCR on the 5' RACE reads. The repertoire holds 300,000 to 400,000 distinct CDR3 sequences, with about 11% as singletons. The source material was CD4+ T cells sorted from PBMCs, sampled 45 days after the yellow fever booster vaccination. These receptors all come from a man between 18 and 35 years old who received the YFV17D yellow fever vaccine. Each CDR3 is given with its conserved first and last residue. The D gene is left open where the match is weak. Part of the rows lack a size; the others show once, few, many or a class for expanded clones.

j_call: TRBJ2-1
v_call: TRBV24-1
d_call: .
clone_size: .
cdr3_aa: CATSDWRASYNEQFF
cdr3_nt: TGTGCCACCAGTGATTGGAGGGCTTCCTACAATGAGCAGTTCTTC

j_call: TRBJ1-1
v_call: TRBV5-1
d_call: .
clone_size: .
cdr3_aa: CASSLANQNTEAFF
cdr3_nt: TGCGCCAGCAGCTTGGCCAATCAGAACACTGAAGCTTTCTTT

j_call: TRBJ2-2
v_call: TRBV18
d_call: .
clone_size: many
cdr3_aa: CASSPAHQNTGELFF
cdr3_nt: TGTGCCAGCTCACCGGCACACCAGAACACCGGGGAGCTGTTTTTT

j_call: TRBJ1-2
v_call: TRBV19
d_call: .
clone_size: many
cdr3_aa: CASSPEAYGYTF
cdr3_nt: TGTGCCAGTAGTCCAGAGGCCTATGGCTACACCTTC

j_call: TRBJ2-1
v_call: TRBV7-9
d_call: TRBD2
clone_size: .
cdr3_aa: CASSLAGLAGANEQFF
cdr3_nt: TGTGCCAGCAGTCTAGCGGGACTAGCGGGGGCTAATGAGCAGTTCTTC

j_call: TRBJ1-1
v_call: TRBV7-2
d_call: .
clone_size: .
cdr3_aa: CASSGQPGFTEAFF
cdr3_nt: TGTGCCAGCAGCGGGCAGCCGGGGTTCACTGAAGCTTTCTTT

j_call: TRBJ2-5
v_call: TRBV7-2
d_call: .
clone_size: many
cdr3_aa: CASSLAQAQETQYF
cdr3_nt: TGTGCCAGCAGCTTAGCGCAGGCGCAAGAGACCCAGTACTTC

j_call: TRBJ1-5
v_call: TRBV4-1
d_call: .
clone_size: many
cdr3_aa: CASSQEEGRVDQPQHF
cdr3_nt: TGCGCCAGCAGCCAAGAAGAGGGCAGGGTGGATCAGCCCCAGCATTTT

j_call: TRBJ2-7
v_call: TRBV12-3/TRBV12-4
d_call: .
clone_size: .
cdr3_aa: CASSLGGEVIQYF
cdr3_nt: TGTGCCAGCAGTTTAGGGGGGGAGGTGATACAGTACTTC

j_call: TRBJ2-1
v_call: TRBV20-1
d_call: TRBD2
clone_size: few
cdr3_aa: CSAGTSGGYNEQFF
cdr3_nt: TGCAGTGCTGGGACTAGCGGGGGTTACAATGAGCAGTTCTTC

j_call: TRBJ2-1
v_call: TRBV5-1
d_call: .
clone_size: many
cdr3_aa: CASSLDGTVIEQFF
cdr3_nt: TGCGCCAGCAGCTTGGATGGGACTGTCATAGAGCAGTTCTTC

j_call: TRBJ1-2
v_call: TRBV7-2
d_call: .
clone_size: once
cdr3_aa: CASSSPGGWAMGYTF
cdr3_nt: TGTGCCAGCAGCTCCCCCGGGGGGTGGGCTATGGGCTACACCTTC

j_call: TRBJ2-5
v_call: TRBV29-1
d_call: TRBD2
clone_size: many
cdr3_aa: CSVAGGGPYQETQYF
cdr3_nt: TGCAGCGTCGCGGGCGGGGGACCGTACCAAGAGACCCAGTACTTC

j_call: TRBJ1-2
v_call: TRBV4-1
d_call: .
clone_size: .
cdr3_aa: CASSRGPSRGGYTF
cdr3_nt: TGCGCCAGCAGCCGGGGGCCGTCGAGGGGTGGCTACACCTTC

j_call: TRBJ2-2
v_call: TRBV4-3
d_call: .
clone_size: few
cdr3_aa: CASSQSWRQGGLFF
cdr3_nt: TGCGCCAGCAGCCAAAGCTGGAGACAAGGAGGGCTGTTTTTT

j_call: TRBJ2-3
v_call: TRBV7-2
d_call: .
clone_size: few
cdr3_aa: CASSPPHLPDTQYF
cdr3_nt: TGTGCCAGCAGCCCCCCTCACCTTCCAGATACGCAGTATTTT

j_call: TRBJ1-5
v_call: TRBV27
d_call: .
clone_size: few
cdr3_aa: CASSLSREHHQPQHF
cdr3_nt: TGTGCCAGCAGTTTATCGAGGGAACATCACCAGCCCCAGCATTTT

j_call: TRBJ1-2
v_call: TRBV6-1
d_call: TRBD1
clone_size: .
cdr3_aa: CASRGTGYGYTF
cdr3_nt: TGTGCCAGCAGAGGGACAGGCTATGGCTACACCTTC

j_call: TRBJ2-2
v_call: TRBV7-9
d_call: .
clone_size: .
cdr3_aa: CASSSRQGGAGELFF
cdr3_nt: TGTGCCAGCAGCTCCCGACAGGGAGGGGCCGGGGAGCTGTTTTTT

j_call: TRBJ1-2
v_call: TRBV7-2
d_call: .
clone_size: .
cdr3_aa: CASSLDVGSYADTF
cdr3_nt: TGTGCCAGCAGCTTAGACGTGGGGAGTTATGCAGACACCTTC

j_call: TRBJ2-5
v_call: TRBV2
d_call: TRBD2
clone_size: .
cdr3_aa: CASSASGGQETQYF
cdr3_nt: TGTGCCAGCAGTGCTTCGGGGGGCCAAGAGACCCAGTACTTC

j_call: TRBJ2-6
v_call: TRBV3-1
d_call: .
clone_size: few
cdr3_aa: CASSSNRYSGANVLTF
cdr3_nt: TGTGCCAGCAGCTCGAATAGATACTCTGGGGCCAACGTCCTGACTTTC

j_call: TRBJ1-5
v_call: TRBV7-9
d_call: .
clone_size: many
cdr3_aa: CASSLLGSNQPQHF
cdr3_nt: TGTGCCAGCAGCTTGTTGGGGAGCAATCAGCCCCAGCATTTT

j_call: TRBJ2-3
v_call: TRBV3-1
d_call: .
clone_size: few
cdr3_aa: CASSRLTDTQYF
cdr3_nt: TGTGCCAGCAGCCGACTCACAGATACGCAGTATTTT

j_call: TRBJ1-1
v_call: TRBV4-3
d_call: .
clone_size: few
cdr3_aa: CASSQSVRGTEAFF
cdr3_nt: TGCGCCAGCAGCCAATCCGTCCGGGGCACTGAAGCTTTCTTT

j_call: TRBJ2-1
v_call: TRBV2
d_call: .
clone_size: .
cdr3_aa: CASGARSSYNVQFF
cdr3_nt: TGTGCCAGCGGGGCCAGGAGCTCCTACAATGTGCAGTTCTTC

j_call: TRBJ2-1
v_call: TRBV6-5
d_call: TRBD1
clone_size: many
cdr3_aa: CASSRGRGDRRSYNEQFF
cdr3_nt: TGTGCCAGCAGCCGAGGTAGAGGGGACAGGCGCTCCTACAATGAGCAGTTCTTC

j_call: TRBJ2-1
v_call: TRBV2
d_call: TRBD2
clone_size: few
cdr3_aa: CASSGGGGREQFF
cdr3_nt: TGTGCCAGCAGTGGGGGCGGGGGGCGAGAGCAGTTCTTC

j_call: TRBJ1-1
v_call: TRBV7-9
d_call: .
clone_size: .
cdr3_aa: CAGAGISAFF
cdr3_nt: TGTGCCGGGGCGGGGATTTCGGCTTTCTTT

j_call: TRBJ2-3
v_call: TRBV28
d_call: TRBD2
clone_size: .
cdr3_aa: CASSGTSGFGTDTQYF
cdr3_nt: TGTGCCAGCTCCGGGACTAGTGGTTTCGGCACAGATACGCAGTATTTT

j_call: TRBJ2-5
v_call: TRBV11-2
d_call: .
clone_size: few
cdr3_aa: CASSSRGRSGEETQYF
cdr3_nt: TGTGCCAGCAGCTCCCGGGGACGTAGTGGGGAAGAGACCCAGTACTTC

j_call: TRBJ2-7
v_call: TRBV5-6
d_call: .
clone_size: many
cdr3_aa: CASSPPRPSYEQYF
cdr3_nt: TGTGCCAGCAGCCCGCCAAGGCCATCCTACGAGCAGTACTTC

j_call: TRBJ1-2
v_call: TRBV7-2
d_call: .
clone_size: few
cdr3_aa: CASSLVQGWYGYTF
cdr3_nt: TGTGCCAGCAGCTTAGTACAGGGTTGGTATGGCTACACCTTC

j_call: TRBJ1-1
v_call: TRBV20-1
d_call: .
clone_size: few
cdr3_aa: CSAGGGKGAEAFF
cdr3_nt: TGCAGTGCTGGGGGGGGAAAAGGCGCTGAAGCTTTCTTT

j_call: TRBJ2-3
v_call: TRBV20-1
d_call: TRBD2
clone_size: .
cdr3_aa: CSARSQRGATDTQYF
cdr3_nt: TGCAGTGCTAGATCTCAGCGGGGGGCAACAGATACGCAGTATTTT

j_call: TRBJ2-1
v_call: TRBV4-2
d_call: TRBD1
clone_size: few
cdr3_aa: CASSQGQGANEQFF
cdr3_nt: TGTGCCAGCAGCCAAGGACAGGGCGCCAATGAGCAGTTCTTC

j_call: TRBJ1-2
v_call: TRBV11-2
d_call: .
clone_size: .
cdr3_aa: CASSLDVVRGYTF
cdr3_nt: TGTGCCAGCAGCTTAGACGTTGTTCGTGGCTACACCTTC

j_call: TRBJ2-7
v_call: TRBV5-1
d_call: .
clone_size: .
cdr3_aa: CASSFPEGYEQYF
cdr3_nt: TGCGCCAGCAGCTTCCCCGAGGGCTACGAGCAGTACTTC

j_call: TRBJ2-2
v_call: TRBV7-2
d_call: TRBD2
clone_size: few
cdr3_aa: CASSSGGSTGELFF
cdr3_nt: TGTGCCAGCAGTAGCGGGGGGTCGACCGGGGAGCTGTTTTTT

j_call: TRBJ2-3
v_call: TRBV6-2/TRBV6-3
d_call: TRBD1
clone_size: few
cdr3_aa: CASSSRDRGGDTQYF
cdr3_nt: TGTGCCAGCAGTTCCCGGGACAGGGGAGGAGATACGCAGTATTTT

j_call: TRBJ2-1
v_call: TRBV5-5
d_call: TRBD1
clone_size: .
cdr3_aa: CASSLRQGGNEQFF
cdr3_nt: TGTGCCAGCAGCTTAAGACAGGGTGGAAATGAGCAGTTCTTC

j_call: TRBJ2-6
v_call: TRBV5-1
d_call: .
clone_size: many
cdr3_aa: CASSPSSGANVLTF
cdr3_nt: TGTGCCAGCAGCCCGAGCTCTGGGGCCAACGTCCTGACTTTC